This TCR beta chain was profiled in a study of blood T cell repertoires in COVID-19. In the source study's methods: Estimation of nucleated cell counts was performed using reference gene primer amplification. TCRdb's table, derived via immunoSEQ multiplex PCR, lists solely in-frame clones and lacks some. V, J and clone size were drawn from that table, and D and trimming were deduced from the DNA. The sample includes about 50,000 clones, 70% to 90% of them seen just once. This clone was seen only a few times. Grouping used clinical history reported by participants in a survey and questionnaire. The sample comprised PBMCs or T cells enriched from blood (not recorded which). The TCR comes from a woman aged 45 to 65 who had recovered from COVID-19.

The CDR3 loop reads CASSPSPTGGIGELFF. As DNA, the CDR3 is TGTGCCAGCAGCCCCTCCCCCACAGGGGGCATCGGGGAGCTGTTTTTT. The chain links TRBV9 to TRBJ2-2; 9 bases are shared with TRBD1. The CDR3 extends over 16 amino acids. Germline trimming cut 4 bases from V and 7 bases from J; bases unmatched to any gene: 11. CDR1 SGDLS and CDR2 YYNGEE come from the germline V gene. Complete variable domain (other parts from reference TRBV9 and TRBJ2-2): DSGVTQTPKHLITATGQRVTLRCSPRSGDLSVYWYQQSLDQGLQFLIQYYNGEERAKGNILERFSAQQFPDLHSELNLSSLELGDSALYFCASSPSPTGGIGELFFGEGSRLTVL.